This T cell receptor beta chain was documented in a study of blood T cell repertoires in COVID-19. Study information: The United States, Italy and Spain supplied acute and convalescent COVID-19 samples.

Repertoires were generated with immunoSEQ multiplex PCR, while TCRdb's copy carries only in-frame clones and drops some. The sample lists roughly 220,000 clones, more than 70% occurring once. On this clone itself: Other DNA sequences in the sample encode the same CDR3.

The germline V gene encodes CDR1 MNHEY and CDR2 SMNVEV (reference sequence). There are 14 residues in the CDR3. V dropped 6 bases and J dropped 8; count of bases not matched to a gene: 7. Sequenced sample: PBMCs or T cells enriched from blood (not recorded which). This chain connects TRBV27 to TRBJ1-4, with 9 bases lining up with TRBD1. This clonotype was sampled from a man aged 25 to 45 with acute COVID-19. This CDR3 reads CASSLDRGREKLFF. As DNA, the CDR3 is TGTGCCAGCAGCCTCGACAGGGGGAGGGAAAAACTGTTTTTT.